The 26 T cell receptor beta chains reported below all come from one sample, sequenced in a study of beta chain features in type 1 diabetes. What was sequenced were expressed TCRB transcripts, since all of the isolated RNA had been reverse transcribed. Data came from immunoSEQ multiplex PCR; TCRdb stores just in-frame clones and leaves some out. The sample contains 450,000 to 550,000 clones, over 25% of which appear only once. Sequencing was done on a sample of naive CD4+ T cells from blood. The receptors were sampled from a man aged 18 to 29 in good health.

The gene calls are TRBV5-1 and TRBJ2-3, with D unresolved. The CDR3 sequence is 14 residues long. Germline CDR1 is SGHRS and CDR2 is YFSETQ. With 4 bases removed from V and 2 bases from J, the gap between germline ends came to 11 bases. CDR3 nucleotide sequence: TGCGCCAGCAGCAACGGGCCTAACACAGATACGCAGTATTTT. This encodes CASSNGPNTDTQYF.

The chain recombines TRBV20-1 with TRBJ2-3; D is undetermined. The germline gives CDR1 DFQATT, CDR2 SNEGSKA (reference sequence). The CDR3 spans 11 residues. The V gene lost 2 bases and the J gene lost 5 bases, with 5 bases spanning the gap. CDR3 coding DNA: TGCAGTGCTAGATGGGTAGATACGCAGTATTTT. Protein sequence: CSARWVDTQYF.

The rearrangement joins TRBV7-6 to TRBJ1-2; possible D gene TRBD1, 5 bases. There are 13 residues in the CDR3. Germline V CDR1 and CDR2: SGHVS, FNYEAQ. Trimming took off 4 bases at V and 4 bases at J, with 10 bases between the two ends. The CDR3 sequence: CASSSGTAYGYTF. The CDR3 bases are TGTGCCAGCAGCTCTGGGACGGCCTATGGCTACACCTTC.

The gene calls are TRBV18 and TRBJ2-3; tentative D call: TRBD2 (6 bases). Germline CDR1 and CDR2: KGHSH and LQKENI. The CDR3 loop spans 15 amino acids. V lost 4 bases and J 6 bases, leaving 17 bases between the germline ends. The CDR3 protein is CASSLTGLWADTQYF. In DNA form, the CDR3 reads TGTGCCAGCTCACTCACGGGACTTTGGGCGGATACGCAGTATTTT.

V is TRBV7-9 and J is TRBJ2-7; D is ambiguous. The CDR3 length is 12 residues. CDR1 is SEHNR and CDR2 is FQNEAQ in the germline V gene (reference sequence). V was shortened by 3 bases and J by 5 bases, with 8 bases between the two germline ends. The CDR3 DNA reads TGTGCCAGCAGCTTTGGGATCCACGAGCAGTACTTC. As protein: CASSFGIHEQYF.

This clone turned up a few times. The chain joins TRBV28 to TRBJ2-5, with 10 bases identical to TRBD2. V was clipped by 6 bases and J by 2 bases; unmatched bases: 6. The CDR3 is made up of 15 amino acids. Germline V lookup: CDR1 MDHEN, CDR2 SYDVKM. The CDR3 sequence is CASRLQTSGQETQYF. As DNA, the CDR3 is TGTGCCAGCAGACTCCAGACTAGCGGGCAAGAGACCCAGTACTTC.

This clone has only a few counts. CDR3 nucleotide sequence: TGTGCCAGCAGTGAGGACAGGGGATACTATGGCTACACCTTC. Its translation: CASSEDRGYYGYTF. The rearrangement uses TRBV2 and TRBJ1-2, with 9 bases that match TRBD1. Germline CDR1 SNHLY, CDR2 FYNNEI. The CDR3 consists of 14 residues. V lost 3 bases and J lost 3; bases outside the gene matches: 2.

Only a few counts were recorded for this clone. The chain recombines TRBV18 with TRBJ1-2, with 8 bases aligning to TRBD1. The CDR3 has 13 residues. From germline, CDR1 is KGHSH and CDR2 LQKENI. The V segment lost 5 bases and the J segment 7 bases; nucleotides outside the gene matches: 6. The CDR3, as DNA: TGTGCCAGCTCATCGGACAGGGTCTTTGGCTACACCTTC. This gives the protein CASSSDRVFGYTF. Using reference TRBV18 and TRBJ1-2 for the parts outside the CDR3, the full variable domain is NAGVMQNPRHLVRRRGQEARLRCSPMKGHSHVYWYRQLPEEGLKFMVYLQKENIIDESGMPKERFSAEFPKEGPSILRIQQVVRGDSAAYFCASSSDRVFGYTFGSGTRLTVV.

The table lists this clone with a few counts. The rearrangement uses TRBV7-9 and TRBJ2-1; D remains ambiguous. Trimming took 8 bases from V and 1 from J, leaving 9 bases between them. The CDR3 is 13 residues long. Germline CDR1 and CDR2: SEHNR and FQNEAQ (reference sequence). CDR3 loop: CASFRDSYNEQFF. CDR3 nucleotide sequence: TGTGCCAGCTTCAGAGATTCCTACAATGAGCAGTTCTTC. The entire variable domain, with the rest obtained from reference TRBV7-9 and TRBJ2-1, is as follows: DTGVSQNPRHKITKRGQNVTFRCDPISEHNRLYWYRQTLGQGPEFLTYFQNEAQLEKSRLLSDRFSAERPKGSFSTLEIQRTEQGDSAMYLCASFRDSYNEQFFGPGTRLTVL.

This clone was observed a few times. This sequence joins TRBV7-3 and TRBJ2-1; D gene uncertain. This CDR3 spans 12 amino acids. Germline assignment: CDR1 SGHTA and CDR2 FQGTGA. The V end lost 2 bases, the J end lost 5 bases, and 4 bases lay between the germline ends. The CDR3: CASSLGNNEQFF. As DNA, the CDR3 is TGTGCCAGCAGCTTAGGTAACAATGAGCAGTTCTTC.

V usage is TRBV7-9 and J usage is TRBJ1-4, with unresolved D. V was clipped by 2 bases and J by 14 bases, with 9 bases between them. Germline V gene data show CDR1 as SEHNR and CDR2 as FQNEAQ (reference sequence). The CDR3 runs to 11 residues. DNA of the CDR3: TGTGCCAGCAGCTTAAAGGAGGTTCTGTTTTTT. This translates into CASSLKEVLFF.

DNA for the CDR3: TGTGCCTGGAGCCTCGCAGACAATCAGCCCCAGCATTTT. Its protein product is CAWSLADNQPQHF. The chain carries TRBV30 and TRBJ1-5, with D unclear. The CDR3 length is 13 residues. V shed 3 bases and J shed 3 bases, with 9 bases lying between them. Germline lookup yields CDR1 GTSNPN and CDR2 SVGIG (reference sequence).

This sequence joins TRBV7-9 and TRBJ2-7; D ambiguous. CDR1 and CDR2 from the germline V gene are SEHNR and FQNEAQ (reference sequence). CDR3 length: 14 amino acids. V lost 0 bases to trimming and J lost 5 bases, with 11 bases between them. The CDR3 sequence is CASSLAGRIHEQYF. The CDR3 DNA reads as TGTGCCAGCAGCTTAGCGGGCAGAATCCACGAGCAGTACTTC.

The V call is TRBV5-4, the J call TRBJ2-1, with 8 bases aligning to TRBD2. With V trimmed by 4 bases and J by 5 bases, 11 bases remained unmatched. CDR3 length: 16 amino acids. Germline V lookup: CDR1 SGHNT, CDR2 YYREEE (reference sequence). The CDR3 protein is CASSPVSTSVHNEQFF. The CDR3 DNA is TGTGCCAGCAGCCCGGTATCGACTAGCGTACACAATGAGCAGTTCTTC.

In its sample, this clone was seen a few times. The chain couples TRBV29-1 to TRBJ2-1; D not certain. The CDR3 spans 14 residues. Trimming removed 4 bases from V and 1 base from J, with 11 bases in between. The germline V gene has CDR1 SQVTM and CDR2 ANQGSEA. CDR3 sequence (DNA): TGCAGCGTTGTGAAGTTGACGTCCTACAATGAGCAGTTCTTC. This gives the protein CSVVKLTSYNEQFF.

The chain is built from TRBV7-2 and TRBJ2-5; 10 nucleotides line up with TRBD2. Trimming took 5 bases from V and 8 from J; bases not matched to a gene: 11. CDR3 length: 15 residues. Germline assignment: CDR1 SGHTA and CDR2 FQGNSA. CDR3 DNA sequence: TGTGCCAGCAGCGGCTCAACTAGCGGGGCAGGTACCCAGTACTTC. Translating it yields CASSGSTSGAGTQYF.

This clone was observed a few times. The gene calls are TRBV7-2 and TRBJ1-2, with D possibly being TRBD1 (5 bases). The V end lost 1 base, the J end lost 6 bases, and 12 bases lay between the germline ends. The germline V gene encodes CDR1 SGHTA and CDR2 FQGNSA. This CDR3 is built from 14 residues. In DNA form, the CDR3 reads TGTGCCAGCAGCTTAGACGGGCAGGGAAATGGCTACACCTTC. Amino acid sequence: CASSLDGQGNGYTF.

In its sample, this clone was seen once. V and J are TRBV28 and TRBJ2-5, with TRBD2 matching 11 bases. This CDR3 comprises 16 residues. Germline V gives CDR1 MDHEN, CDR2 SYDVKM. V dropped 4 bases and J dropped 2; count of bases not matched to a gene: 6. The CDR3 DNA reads TGTGCCAGCAGTTCGTGGGGACTAGCGGAACAAGAGACCCAGTACTTC. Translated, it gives CASSSWGLAEQETQYF.

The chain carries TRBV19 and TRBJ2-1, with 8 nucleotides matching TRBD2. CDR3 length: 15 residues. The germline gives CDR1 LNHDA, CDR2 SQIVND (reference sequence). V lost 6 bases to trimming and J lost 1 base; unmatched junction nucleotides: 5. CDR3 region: CASRIKRESYNEQFF. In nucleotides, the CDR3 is TGTGCCAGTAGGATAAAGCGGGAGTCCTACAATGAGCAGTTCTTC.

The CDR3 DNA sequence: TGTGCCAGCAGCTCTATAGCGGGGACCTACGAGCAGTACTTC. Amino acids: CASSSIAGTYEQYF. The chain has TRBV7-9 and TRBJ2-7; TRBD2 matches at 8 bases. The CDR3 runs to 14 residues. Germline values: CDR1 SEHNR, CDR2 FQNEAQ (reference sequence). V gave up 4 bases and J gave up 2 bases; unmatched junction bases: 4. The variable domain in full, with the rest retrieved from reference TRBV7-9 and TRBJ2-7, is DTGVSQNPRHKITKRGQNVTFRCDPISEHNRLYWYRQTLGQGPEFLTYFQNEAQLEKSRLLSDRFSAERPKGSFSTLEIQRTEQGDSAMYLCASSSIAGTYEQYFGPGTRLTVT.

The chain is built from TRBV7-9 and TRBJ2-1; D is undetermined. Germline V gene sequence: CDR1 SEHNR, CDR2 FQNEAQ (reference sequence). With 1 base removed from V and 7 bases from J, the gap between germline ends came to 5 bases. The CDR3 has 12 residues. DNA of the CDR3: TGTGCCAGCAGCTTAGTAGAAAATGAGCAGTTCTTC. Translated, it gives CASSLVENEQFF.

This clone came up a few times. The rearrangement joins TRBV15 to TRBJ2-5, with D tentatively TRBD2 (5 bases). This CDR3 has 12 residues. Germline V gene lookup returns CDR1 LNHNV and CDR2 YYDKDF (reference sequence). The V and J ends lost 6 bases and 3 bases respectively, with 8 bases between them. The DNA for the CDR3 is TGTGCCACCAGAGAGGGTGAAGAGACCCAGTACTTC. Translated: CATREGEETQYF.

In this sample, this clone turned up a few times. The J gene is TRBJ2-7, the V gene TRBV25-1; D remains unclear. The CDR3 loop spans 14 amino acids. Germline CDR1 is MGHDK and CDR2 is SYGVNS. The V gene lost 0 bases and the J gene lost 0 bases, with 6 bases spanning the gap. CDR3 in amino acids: CASSEYYDSYEQYF. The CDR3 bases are TGTGCCAGCAGTGAATACTACGACTCCTACGAGCAGTACTTC.

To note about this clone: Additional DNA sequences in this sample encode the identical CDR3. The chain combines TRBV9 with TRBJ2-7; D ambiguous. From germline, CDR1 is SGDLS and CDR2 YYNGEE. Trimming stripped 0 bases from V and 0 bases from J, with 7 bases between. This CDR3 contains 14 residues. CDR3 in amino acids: CASSVVGSSYEQYF. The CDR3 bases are TGTGCCAGCAGCGTAGTGGGTAGCTCCTACGAGCAGTACTTC.

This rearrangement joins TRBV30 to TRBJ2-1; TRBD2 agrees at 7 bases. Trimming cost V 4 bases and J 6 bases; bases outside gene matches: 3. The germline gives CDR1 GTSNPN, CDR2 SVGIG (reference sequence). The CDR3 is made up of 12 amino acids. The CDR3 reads CAWKTSPNEQFF. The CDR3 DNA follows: TGTGCCTGGAAGACTAGCCCCAATGAGCAGTTCTTC.

The DNA of the CDR3 is TGTGCCAGCAGCGTAGCTACGAGCGGGACGGAGCAGTTCTTC. Protein: CASSVATSGTEQFF. The chain combines TRBV9 with TRBJ2-1, with 7 bases lining up with TRBD2. Losses at the gene ends were 0 bases for V and 10 bases for J; bases not matched to a gene: 7. The CDR3 sequence is 14 residues long. Germline-derived CDR1 and CDR2 are SGDLS and YYNGEE.